The TCR beta chain described here comes from a study of human T cells and chemical hapten exposure (dated by TCRdb to the early 2020s). In the study overall: For sensitization, 2% DPC in acetone was applied to a roughly 2 cm by roughly 2 cm area of upper inner arm skin. Alopecia areata with under or over 50% scalp involvement, alopecia totalis and alopecia universalis were represented in the patient cohort, which was mostly female. The study tracked peripheral blood TCR repertoire changes in vivo during primary and secondary sensitization to the hapten diphenylcyclopropenone (DPC) in alopecia patients. Blood samples were taken from patients before sensitization (week 0) and at 2, 6 and about 24 weeks after DPC sensitization. Twenty-nine alopecia patients gave blood for TCR sequencing at one to four time points (pre-sensitization, 2, 6 and 24 weeks). Patch testing on the upper back used Finn chambers containing 0.01% DPC, with scoring done after 6 days according to International Contact Dermatitis Research Group standards. Libraries were pooled for sequencing, and variation in per-sample TCR yields was attributed mainly to small differences in library volumes within the pool. Patients additionally received weekly therapeutic DPC doses to the scalp throughout the approximately 25-week study period. Overall study results and their limits: Patch test score correlated positively with the number of PT1 expanded TCRs, reaching significance at thresholds 8, 16 and 32 but not at 4. DPC sensitization did not change how many TCRs were above 1 in 1000 frequency, and no evidence was found of alterations in global repertoire structure. All patients had alopecia, a presumed autoimmune disease, so their immune response might differ from that of healthy individuals. Expanded TCRs formed significantly more large CDR3 similarity clusters than pre-sensitization or healthy control sets, consistent with antigen-driven responses. Repeated subsampling changed both the strength of the expansion versus patch-test correlation and the threshold at which that correlation became significant.

Receptor amplification or capture employed RACE. Sequenced using a NextSeq 500. Library preparation attached unique molecular identifiers to individual cDNA molecules for quantitative, reproducible TCR counting. Both TCR alpha and TCR beta chains were sequenced from each blood RNA sample. In the paper's pipeline: Samples had a median of 95,638 TCRs, with a range from roughly 20,000 to 690,600. The Decombinator software suite was used to annotate V, J and CDR3 in the TCR reads. Every sample was subsampled to the same number of TCRs (28,000) for the PS versus PT1 abundance plots. TCRs were defined as expanded if absent before sensitization and observed at least eight times at the 2-week time point. TCRdb took the public reads, trimmed them with fastp at Q25, ran MiXCR for clone calling and kept in-frame beta chains. Duplicate CDR3 protein sequences are folded into a single record with the most common DNA and genes. Clone size and V and J calls follow TCRdb, not the original study. For this sample there are some 79,000 distinct CDR3 sequences; under 9% appear just once. The ten largest clones add up to under 2% of the sample.

The intended sense of this specimen's time point label: patch test 1, 2 weeks after DPC sensitization. Sample treatment or condition, as interpreted from the label and publication: therapeutic diphenylcyclopropenone sensitization with weekly scalp DPC. At every patch-test visit, the blood draw took place before the patch test was put on. Eligible patients were aged 18 to 70, diagnosed with alopecia, deemed suitable for DPC therapy, and excluded if pregnant. Total RNA was isolated from unfractionated whole blood collected in Tempus Blood RNA tubes. At the junction V is shortened by 2 bases and J by 3 bases; bases outside the gene matches: 14. Reading from cysteine to phenylalanine, the CDR3 counts 18 amino acids. The kept DNA is CDR3 alone, 54 bases in frame from the first base. CDR1 and CDR2, looked up from the germline V gene, are SGHRS and YFSETQ. This clonotype was seen ten or more times. The antigen it recognizes is unknown. The record has no base qualities; no much larger clone is one base away.

The sequence came from a young woman with alopecia areata. Some clones in this sample may be carry-over from other donors' samples. In this chain, TRBV5-1 is recombined with TRBJ2-1, with 7 middle bases fitting TRBD2. The sample was whole blood, taken in connection with sensitization to the hapten diphenylcyclopropenone (DPC). CDR3 reads: CASSFLFDGAGNYNEQFF. Here is the DNA: TGCGCCAGCAGCTTCCTGTTTGACGGAGCGGGGAACTACAATGAGCAGTTCTTC.